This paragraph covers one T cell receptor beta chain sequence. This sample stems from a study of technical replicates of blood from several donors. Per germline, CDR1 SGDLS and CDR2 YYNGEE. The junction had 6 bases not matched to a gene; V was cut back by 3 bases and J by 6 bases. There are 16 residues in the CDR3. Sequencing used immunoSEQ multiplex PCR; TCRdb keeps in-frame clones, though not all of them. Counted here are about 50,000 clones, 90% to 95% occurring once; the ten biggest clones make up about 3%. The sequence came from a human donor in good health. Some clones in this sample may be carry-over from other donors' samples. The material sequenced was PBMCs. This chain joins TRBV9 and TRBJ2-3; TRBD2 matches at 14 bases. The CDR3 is CASSAGLAGAGDTQYF. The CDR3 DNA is TGTGCCAGCAGCGCGGGACTAGCGGGGGCTGGGGATACGCAGTATTTT. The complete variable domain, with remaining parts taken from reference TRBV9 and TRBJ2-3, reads DSGVTQTPKHLITATGQRVTLRCSPRSGDLSVYWYQQSLDQGLQFLIQYYNGEERAKGNILERFSAQQFPDLHSELNLSSLELGDSALYFCASSAGLAGAGDTQYFGPGTRLTVL.